The present entry profiles one T cell receptor (beta chain) with its context. The target antigen is unknown. This sample was taken from a study of T cells expressing NK-cell markers. As for the study in general: Seropositivity for HCMV was found in seven of the eight sequenced donors, with one seronegative.

General study findings and limits: Each of roughly 6 donors carried dominant NKG2C+ clonotypes accounting for about 1.0-7.0% of CD8+ T cells. In a handful of donors, these clonotypes also led the CD3+CD56-NKG2C+ fraction.

Germline V gene sequence: CDR1 SGHNT, CDR2 YYREEE (reference sequence). The CDR3 is made up of 13 amino acids. TCRdb reanalyzed the 5' RACE reads, giving one entry per CDR3 protein sequence and no DNA. This repertoire includes roughly 150,000 distinct CDR3 sequences. J is TRBJ2-1 and V is TRBV5-4; TCRdb names TRBD2, which stays unverified in the absence of DNA. Specimen: blood T cells: a sorted CD56 or NKG2C T cell subset, CD4+ or CD8+ T cells, or bulk PBMC T cells (not recorded which). The sequence came from a woman aged 18 to 75 in good health. CDR3 region: CASSLWGVDEQFF.